The next 29 T cell receptor beta chains were all read from a single sample in a study of shared clonotypes between healthy human individuals. Positive CCR7 selection of CD45RO-negative cells yielded the naive CD8 cells, and terminally differentiated effector memory CD45RA+ cells were excluded. Assay used: immunoSEQ multiplex PCR; TCRdb lists only in-frame clones, some missing. The table has roughly 2,000,000 clones, around 93% seen once. The specimen sequenced was naive CD8+ T cells from PBMCs. Every receptor here comes from a man aged 18 to 29 in good health. Some clones in this sample may be carry-over from other donors' samples.

This chain connects TRBV7-3 to TRBJ1-1; D uncertain. With 4 bases removed from V and 6 bases from J, the gap between germline ends came to 21 bases. The CDR3 totals 16 residues. In germline, CDR1 is SGHTA, CDR2 FQGTGA. The CDR3 spells CASSSKPQEILAEAFF. DNA of the CDR3: TGTGCCAGCAGCTCCAAGCCCCAGGAGATCCTAGCTGAAGCTTTCTTT.

The chain combines TRBV7-9 with TRBJ2-2; D is uncertain. CDR3 length: 14 amino acids. From germline, CDR1 is SEHNR and CDR2 FQNEAQ (reference sequence). V lost 6 bases, J lost 5 bases, and 13 bases lay in between. The CDR3 coding sequence is TGTGCCAGCAGGACTCCAGTTGGGACCGGGGAGCTGTTTTTT. Its protein is CASRTPVGTGELFF.

The chain combines TRBV7-9 with TRBJ2-7, with 8 bases matching TRBD2. Germline CDR1 is SEHNR and CDR2 is FQNEAQ (reference sequence). V dropped 5 bases and J dropped 3; count of bases not matched to a gene: 6. The CDR3 covers 14 residues. CDR3 bases: TGTGCCAGCAGCCAAGCCGGGACTAGCTACGAGCAGTACTTC. Protein: CASSQAGTSYEQYF.

The V gene is TRBV5-4, the J gene TRBJ2-3, with 13 bases aligning to TRBD2. V lost 0 bases, J lost 2 bases, and 3 bases stayed unmatched. CDR1 is SGHNT, CDR2 YYREEE, per germline (reference sequence). The CDR3 totals 17 residues. CDR3 in amino acids: CASSLALAGGTTDTQYF. The CDR3, as DNA: TGTGCCAGCAGCTTGGCACTAGCGGGAGGGACCACAGATACGCAGTATTTT. The entire variable domain, with the rest obtained from reference TRBV5-4 and TRBJ2-3, is as follows: ETGVTQSPTHLIKTRGQQVTLRCSSQSGHNTVSWYQQALGQGPQFIFQYYREEENGRGNFPPRFSGLQFPNYSSELNVNALELDDSALYLCASSLALAGGTTDTQYFGPGTRLTVL.

Turning to this clone: This same CDR3 is encoded by further DNA sequences in the sample. V and J are TRBV15 and TRBJ1-5; D is perhaps TRBD1 (6 bases). The V gene's germline CDR1 is LNHNV and CDR2 YYDKDF (reference sequence). Trimming took 0 bases from V and 7 from J, leaving 10 bases between them. This CDR3 spans 14 amino acids. The CDR3 region is CATSRDRGGQPQHF. The CDR3 DNA reads as TGTGCCACCAGCAGAGACAGGGGAGGCCAGCCCCAGCATTTT. The complete variable domain, with remaining parts taken from reference TRBV15 and TRBJ1-5, reads DAMVIQNPRYQVTQFGKPVTLSCSQTLNHNVMYWYQQKSSQAPKLLFHYYDKDFNNEADTPDNFQSRRPNTSFCFLDIRSPGLGDTAMYLCATSRDRGGQPQHFGDGTRLSIL.

The gene calls are TRBV7-9 and TRBJ2-1; 7 positions match TRBD2. Per the germline V gene, CDR1 is SEHNR and CDR2 is FQNEAQ (reference sequence). V was clipped by 1 base and J by 7 bases; unmatched bases: 10. This CDR3 region has 16 residues. CDR3 nucleotides: TGTGCCAGCAGCTTAGGGGCCCGACTAGCTTCAAATGAGCAGTTCTTC. Translation: CASSLGARLASNEQFF.

The J gene is TRBJ1-4, the V gene TRBV11-2; D gene unclear. V lost 5 bases and J 10 bases, leaving 5 bases between the germline ends. This CDR3 spans 10 amino acids. CDR1 is SGHAT, CDR2 FQNNGV, per germline. In DNA, the CDR3 is TGTGCCAGCAGCGTTCGAAAACTGTTTTTT. Its translation: CASSVRKLFF.

The gene calls are TRBV13 and TRBJ2-3, with D perhaps matching TRBD1 (6 bases). Trimming took 5 bases from V and 6 from J, leaving 15 bases between them. Germline V gene data show CDR1 as PRHDT and CDR2 as FYEKMQ (reference sequence). CDR3 length: 14 residues. Here the CDR3 reads CASSTRTVTDTQYF. The CDR3 DNA reads as TGTGCCAGCAGCACCCGGACAGTGACGGATACGCAGTATTTT. Variable domain in full (rest from reference TRBV13 and TRBJ2-3): AAGVIQSPRHLIKEKRETATLKCYPIPRHDTVYWYQQGPGQDPQFLISFYEKMQSDKGSIPDRFSAQQFSDYHSELNMSSLELGDSALYFCASSTRTVTDTQYFGPGTRLTVL.

The chain recombines TRBV14 with TRBJ2-7; D possibly corresponds to TRBD2 (5 bases). V lost 1 base, J lost 2 bases, and 12 bases lay in between. Germline CDR1 reads SGHDN; CDR2 reads FVKESK. The CDR3 is 15 amino acids. CDR3 sequence (DNA): TGTGCCAGCAGCCAAGGAAAGGGAGTGACCTACGAGCAGTACTTC. Translation: CASSQGKGVTYEQYF.

This clone was picked up a small number of times. The chain combines TRBV6-5 with TRBJ1-4; D uncertain. This CDR3 comprises 13 residues. Per the germline V gene, CDR1 is MNHEY and CDR2 is SVGAGI. V was shortened by 6 bases and J by 6 bases, with 11 bases between the two germline ends. CDR3 amino acids: CASSHRGDEKLFF. The CDR3 DNA reads as TGTGCCAGCAGCCACCGTGGCGATGAAAAACTGTTTTTT.

This rearrangement joins TRBV30 to TRBJ1-1; 7 bases map to TRBD1. Germline V gene data show CDR1 as GTSNPN and CDR2 as SVGIG (reference sequence). J was trimmed by 5 bases and V by 3 bases; bases with no gene match: 6. The CDR3 length is 13 residues. The CDR3 here is CAWRGTGDTEAFF. CDR3 bases: TGTGCCTGGAGGGGTACAGGGGATACTGAAGCTTTCTTT.

The genes are TRBV10-3 and TRBJ2-5; 9 bases match TRBD1. The CDR3 extends over 14 amino acids. Germline V gene lookup returns CDR1 ENHRY and CDR2 SYGVKD. The junction had 9 bases not matched to a gene; V was cut back by 6 bases and J by 7 bases. This CDR3 reads CAIRMDRGEGTQYF. The CDR3 bases are TGTGCCATCAGGATGGACAGGGGCGAGGGGACCCAGTACTTC.

A remark on this clone: One end of the junction is discordant with germline, which a read error may explain. The chain joins TRBV7-9 to TRBJ2-1, with D perhaps TRBD1 or TRBD2 (6 bases each). The CDR3 covers 12 residues. The germline gives CDR1 SEHNR, CDR2 FQNEAQ (reference sequence). CDR3: CASSSPRKEGVF. The CDR3 DNA sequence: TGTGCCAGCAGCTCCCCAAGAAAGGAGGGGGTCTTC.

The sample holds one count of this clone. This CDR3 is CASDFSGRNTGELFF. DNA of the CDR3: TGTGCCAGCGATTTTAGCGGGAGGAACACCGGGGAGCTGTTTTTT. The rearrangement joins TRBV4-2 to TRBJ2-2; 9 nucleotides agree with TRBD2. The CDR3 extends over 15 amino acids. Trimming at V came to 8 bases and at J to 1 base, leaving 5 bases not matched to a gene. Germline CDR1 LGHNA, CDR2 YNFKEQ.

V is TRBV6-4 and J is TRBJ1-3; D remains ambiguous. V dropped 0 bases and J dropped 0 bases, with 18 bases sitting between them. The CDR3 runs to 19 residues. From germline, CDR1 is MRHNA and CDR2 SNTAGT. CDR3: CASSDSRAAPALSGNTIYF. For the CDR3, the DNA is TGTGCCAGCAGTGACTCGAGGGCTGCGCCAGCTCTCTCTGGAAACACCATATATTTT.

Notes on this clone: The sample carries other DNA sequences with the same CDR3. The chain is built from TRBV27 and TRBJ2-6; tentative D call: TRBD2 (5 bases). V was trimmed by 0 bases and J by 2 bases, leaving 8 bases between them. The CDR3 is 16 amino acids. Germline V gives CDR1 MNHEY, CDR2 SMNVEV (reference sequence). CDR3 in DNA: TGTGCCAGCAGTTTATCTCCCGGGACTGGGGCCAACGTCCTGACTTTC. Residues: CASSLSPGTGANVLTF.

The genes are TRBV7-9 and TRBJ2-5; TRBD2 matches 7 bases. J gave up 2 bases and V 2 bases, and 2 bases lay outside the gene matches. CDR1 SEHNR and CDR2 FQNEAQ come from the germline V gene (reference sequence). This CDR3 has 14 residues. The CDR3 here is CASSLISGQETQYF. The DNA for the CDR3 is TGTGCCAGCAGCTTAATTAGCGGGCAAGAGACCCAGTACTTC.

This chain links TRBV19 with TRBJ1-2, with a tentative D call TRBD1 (5 bases). The CDR3 spans 12 residues. Trimming left V 6 bases short and J 9 bases short, with 14 bases between. Germline V CDR1 and CDR2: LNHDA, SQIVND (reference sequence). Here the CDR3 DNA reads TGTGCCAGTAGAAGGGAAAAGGGGAGCTACACCTTC. Protein sequence: CASRREKGSYTF.

This clone came up a few times. V gene TRBV4-2 combines with J gene TRBJ1-1; perhaps TRBD1 as D (6 bases). CDR1 and CDR2 from the germline V gene are LGHNA and YNFKEQ. This CDR3 has 17 amino acids. V gave up 3 bases and J gave up 0 bases, with 17 bases separating them. This CDR3 is CASSQGAAAGLNTEAFF. DNA of the CDR3: TGTGCCAGCAGCCAGGGGGCTGCTGCTGGATTGAACACTGAAGCTTTCTTT.

The V and J genes are TRBV28 and TRBJ2-7; a weak D match, TRBD2 (7 bases). There are 14 residues in the CDR3. Trimming took off 7 bases at V and 4 bases at J, with 17 bases between the two ends. The germline gives CDR1 MDHEN, CDR2 SYDVKM. The CDR3 sequence is CASIQGGEGYEQYF. In nucleotides, the CDR3 is TGTGCCAGCATCCAAGGGGGGGAGGGTTACGAGCAGTACTTC.

This clone was counted a single time. The CDR3, as DNA: TGTGCCAGCAGCTTCCCCGGGCTTCATGGCTACACCTTC. It translates to CASSFPGLHGYTF. The chain recombines TRBV7-9 with TRBJ1-2; no reliable D call. The ends were cut back, 3 bases at V and 6 bases at J, with 11 bases in the middle. The CDR3 has 13 amino acids. Germline V gene lookup returns CDR1 SEHNR and CDR2 FQNEAQ (reference sequence).

This chain joins TRBV7-8 and TRBJ2-1; D is ambiguous. The V and J ends lost 4 bases and 4 bases respectively, with 14 bases between them. CDR3 length: 15 residues. The germline V gene has CDR1 SGHVS and CDR2 FQNEAQ. CDR3 in amino acids: CASSYPVGSYNEQFF. CDR3 DNA sequence: TGTGCCAGCAGCTATCCGGTCGGATCGTACAATGAGCAGTTCTTC.

Only one count was recorded for this clone. The chain carries TRBV5-1 and TRBJ2-7; 11 bases are shared with TRBD2. The germline gives CDR1 SGHRS, CDR2 YFSETQ. Trimming at V came to 9 bases and at J to 2 bases, leaving 10 bases not matched to a gene. The CDR3 totals 15 residues. The CDR3 nucleotides read TGCGCCACCTCCTGGACTAGCGGGCCTACCTACGAGCAGTACTTC. Translated: CATSWTSGPTYEQYF.

In regard to this clone: The sample holds other DNA sequences that translate to the same CDR3. The chain is built from TRBV7-2 and TRBJ2-2; maybe TRBD1 (6 bases). The germline V and J ends were trimmed by 5 bases and 1 base, with 8 bases remaining between them. This CDR3 is built from 14 residues. CDR1 and CDR2 from the germline V gene are SGHTA and FQGNSA. CDR3 bases: TGTGCCAGCAGCCTGACAGGGAACACCGGGGAGCTGTTTTTT. Translation: CASSLTGNTGELFF. The full variable domain, with the rest looked up from reference TRBV7-2 and TRBJ2-2, is GAGVSQSPSNKVTEKGKDVELRCDPISGHTALYWYRQSLGQGLEFLIYFQGNSAPDKSGLPSDRFSAERTGGSVSTLTIQRTQQEDSAVYLCASSLTGNTGELFFGEGSRLTVL.

This chain's CDR3 is CATSRDRTSGRSDTDTQYF. CDR3 sequence (DNA): TGTGCCACCAGCAGAGATAGGACTAGCGGGAGGAGTGACACAGATACGCAGTATTTT. This rearrangement joins TRBV15 to TRBJ2-3, with 14 bases matching TRBD2. V lost 0 bases, J lost 2 bases, and 7 bases stayed unmatched. CDR1 and CDR2 from the germline V gene are LNHNV and YYDKDF (reference sequence). This CDR3 has 19 amino acids.

J is TRBJ2-7 and V is TRBV7-6; D unclear. Trimming cost V 5 bases and J 5 bases, with 16 bases left between them. Germline V lookup: CDR1 SGHVS, CDR2 FNYEAQ. CDR3 length equals 14 residues. CDR3 sequence reads: CASSPLTGRDEQYF. As DNA, the CDR3 is TGTGCCAGCAGCCCTCTCACGGGTCGAGACGAGCAGTACTTC.

The chain recombines TRBV9 with TRBJ1-2; tentative D call: TRBD1 (5 bases). CDR1 is SGDLS, CDR2 YYNGEE, per germline. Trimming left V 0 bases short and J 3 bases short, with 15 bases between. This CDR3 is built from 16 residues. CDR3 region: CASSVASVRGDYGYTF. The CDR3, as DNA: TGTGCCAGCAGCGTAGCCTCCGTGCGGGGGGACTATGGCTACACCTTC.

This chain connects TRBV30 to TRBJ1-5; no clear D gene. Germline loops: CDR1 GTSNPN, CDR2 SVGIG (reference sequence). CDR3 length: 12 amino acids. The CDR3 nucleotides are TGTGCGGCGGATTATAGCAATCAGCCCCAGCATTTT. Protein sequence: CAADYSNQPQHF.

V and J are TRBV6-6 and TRBJ2-2; D not resolved. Trimming pared 1 base from V and 5 bases from J, leaving 11 bases between. Germline V gene data show CDR1 as MNHNY and CDR2 as SVGAGI (reference sequence). CDR3 length: 15 amino acids. The CDR3 sequence: CASSYYAGGTGELFF. The CDR3 DNA reads as TGTGCCAGCAGTTACTATGCAGGTGGAACCGGGGAGCTGTTTTTT.